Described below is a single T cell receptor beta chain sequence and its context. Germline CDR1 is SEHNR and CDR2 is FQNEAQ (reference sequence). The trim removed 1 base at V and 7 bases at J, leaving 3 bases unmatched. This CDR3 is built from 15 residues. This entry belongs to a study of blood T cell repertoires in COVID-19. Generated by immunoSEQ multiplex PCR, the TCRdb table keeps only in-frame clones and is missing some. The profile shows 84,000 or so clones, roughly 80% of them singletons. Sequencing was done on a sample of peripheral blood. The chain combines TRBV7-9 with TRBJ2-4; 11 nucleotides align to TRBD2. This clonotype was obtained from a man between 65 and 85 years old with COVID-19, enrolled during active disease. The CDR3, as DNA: TGTGCCAGCAGCTTAGTTACTAGCGGGAGTAACATTCAGTACTTC. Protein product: CASSLVTSGSNIQYF.